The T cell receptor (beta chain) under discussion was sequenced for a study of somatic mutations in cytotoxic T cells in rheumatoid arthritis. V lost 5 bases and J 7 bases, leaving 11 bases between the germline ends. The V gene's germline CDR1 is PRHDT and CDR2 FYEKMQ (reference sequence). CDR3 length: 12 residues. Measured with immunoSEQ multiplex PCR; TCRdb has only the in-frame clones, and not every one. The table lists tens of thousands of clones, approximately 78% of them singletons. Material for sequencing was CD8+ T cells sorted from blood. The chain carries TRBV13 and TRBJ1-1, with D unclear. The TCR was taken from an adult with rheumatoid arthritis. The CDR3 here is CASSNRASEAFF. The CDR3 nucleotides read TGTGCCAGCAGCAACCGGGCCAGTGAAGCTTTCTTT. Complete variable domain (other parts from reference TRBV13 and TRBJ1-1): AAGVIQSPRHLIKEKRETATLKCYPIPRHDTVYWYQQGPGQDPQFLISFYEKMQSDKGSIPDRFSAQQFSDYHSELNMSSLELGDSALYFCASSNRASEAFFGQGTRLTVV.